These 12 T cell receptor beta chains came from one sample sequenced in a study of cytomegalovirus exposure and HLA in healthy donors. The PCR ran on 60 Vbeta and 13 Jbeta primers. Only in-frame clones appear in the TCRdb table, and some are missing; sequencing was by immunoSEQ multiplex PCR. In the table there are roughly 160,000 clones, roughly 76% of which are singletons. The sequencing sample was made of PBMCs. All receptors derive from a male donor in good health and CMV-seronegative.

This clone was detected a few times. This rearrangement joins TRBV7-9 to TRBJ2-1, with D perhaps TRBD1 (6 bases). The germline V and J ends were trimmed by 8 bases and 9 bases, with 11 bases remaining between them. Per the germline V gene, CDR1 is SEHNR and CDR2 is FQNEAQ (reference sequence). This CDR3 comprises 11 residues. The chain's CDR3 is CASRLQGEQFF. The CDR3 nucleotides read TGTGCCAGCCGACTACAGGGTGAGCAGTTCTTC.

The chain is built from TRBV7-2 and TRBJ1-2, with D possibly TRBD1 on 6 matching bases. Trimming cost V 4 bases and J 4 bases, with 19 bases left between them. Germline-derived CDR1 and CDR2 are SGHTA and FQGNSA. This CDR3 comprises 16 residues. The CDR3 region is CASSSVWRGLVYGYTF. In DNA form, the CDR3 reads TGTGCCAGCAGCTCCGTCTGGCGGGGGCTCGTCTATGGCTACACCTTC.

This clone was seen only a few times. The chain's CDR3 is CASSLVTSGTQETQYF. The CDR3 DNA reads as TGCGCCAGCAGCTTGGTGACTAGCGGGACCCAAGAGACCCAGTACTTC. The chain couples TRBV5-1 to TRBJ2-5; the match to TRBD2 covers 11 bases. With 0 bases clipped from V and 1 base from J, the junction kept 2 bases outside the gene matches. This CDR3 has 16 residues. The germline V gene encodes CDR1 SGHRS and CDR2 YFSETQ.

The chain recombines TRBV5-4 with TRBJ2-5; D gene ambiguous. Germline CDR1 is SGHNT and CDR2 is YYREEE (reference sequence). This CDR3 is built from 13 residues. V was pared by 1 base and J by 2 bases, with 6 bases between. The CDR3 DNA reads as TGTGCCAGCAGCTTGTGGCCACAAGAGACCCAGTACTTC. This encodes CASSLWPQETQYF.

V usage is TRBV19 and J usage is TRBJ2-3; 14 bases align to TRBD2. This CDR3 spans 18 amino acids. Germline CDR1 LNHDA, CDR2 SQIVND (reference sequence). The V segment lost 5 bases and the J segment 4 bases; nucleotides outside the gene matches: 11. The CDR3 region is CASSPGLAGGRLPDTQYF. The CDR3 coding sequence is TGTGCCAGTAGTCCTGGACTAGCGGGGGGCCGGCTCCCAGATACGCAGTATTTT.

The chain's CDR3 is CASSSRLTGHNYGYTF. The CDR3 coding sequence is TGTGCCAGCAGCTCCCGGTTGACAGGGCATAACTATGGCTACACCTTC. The J gene is TRBJ1-2, the V gene TRBV7-2, with 7 positions matching TRBD1. V dropped 4 bases and J dropped 1; count of bases not matched to a gene: 9. CDR1 is SGHTA, CDR2 FQGNSA, per germline. The CDR3 sequence is 16 residues long.

The gene calls are TRBV19 and TRBJ2-3; 8 bases align to TRBD1. V lost 4 bases to trimming and J lost 2 bases; unmatched junction nucleotides: 5. Germline V gene data show CDR1 as LNHDA and CDR2 as SQIVND (reference sequence). The CDR3 sequence is 15 residues long. CDR3 sequence reads: CASSRGTGLTDTQYF. The DNA of the CDR3 is TGTGCCAGTAGTAGGGGGACAGGCCTCACAGATACGCAGTATTTT.

J is TRBJ2-7 and V is TRBV2, with 7 bases aligning to TRBD1. The CDR3 extends over 14 amino acids. Trimming took 2 bases from V and 5 from J; bases not matched to a gene: 6. Germline V lookup: CDR1 SNHLY, CDR2 FYNNEI. The CDR3 sequence: CASSERRTGDEQYF. The CDR3 bases are TGTGCCAGCAGTGAACGCCGGACAGGCGACGAGCAGTACTTC.

This clone appeared a few times. The V and J genes are TRBV6-5 and TRBJ2-7; no clear D gene. There are 14 residues in the CDR3. V dropped 5 bases and J dropped 1 base, with 12 bases sitting between them. The germline V gene encodes CDR1 MNHEY and CDR2 SVGAGI. CDR3 nucleotide sequence: TGTGCCAGCAGTCCTTACGACTTGTCCTACGAGCAGTACTTC. Protein: CASSPYDLSYEQYF.

This chain uses TRBV4-1 with TRBJ1-1, with 7 bases aligning to TRBD1. CDR3 size: 15 residues. Germline trimming cut 4 bases from V and 5 bases from J; bases unmatched to any gene: 10. Germline assignment: CDR1 MGHRA and CDR2 YSYEKL. The CDR3 DNA reads TGCGCCAGCAGCCGCGAAGGGCAGGGGGATACTGAAGCTTTCTTT. This sequence encodes CASSREGQGDTEAFF.

This sequence joins TRBV6-6 and TRBJ1-2; 8 bases are shared with TRBD1. Germline loops: CDR1 MNHNY, CDR2 SVGAGI (reference sequence). The CDR3 extends over 14 amino acids. V dropped 6 bases and J dropped 4; count of bases not matched to a gene: 7. CDR3 coding DNA: TGTGCCAGCAGCCGAGGACAGGGAGGCTATGGCTACACCTTC. Its translation: CASSRGQGGYGYTF.

This clone occurred a few times. The chain carries TRBV4-3 and TRBJ1-2; no firm D call. This CDR3 has 16 amino acids. V was clipped by 1 base and J by 1 base, with 13 bases between them. From germline, CDR1 is LGHNA and CDR2 YSLEER. In DNA form, the CDR3 reads TGCGCCAGCAGCCAAGTGGGCCGCGACCATAACTATGGCTACACCTTC. Its translation: CASSQVGRDHNYGYTF.